This passage covers 17 T cell receptor beta chains from one sample sequenced in a study of T cell changes during pregnancy in multiple sclerosis. Profiled with immunoSEQ multiplex PCR; TCRdb holds only in-frame clones, not every one. The table includes around 56,000 clones, around 90% detected once. The input for sequencing was peripheral blood, taken in the third trimester of pregnancy. Receptor source: a female donor in good health, enrolled as a control in a pregnancy study.

The J gene is TRBJ1-4, the V gene TRBV7-8, with TRBD1 matching over 7 bases. After removal of 0 bases from V and 5 bases from J, the junction contained 3 bases not matched to a gene. The germline CDR1 and CDR2 sequences are SGHVS and FQNEAQ. The CDR3 loop spans 15 amino acids. For the CDR3, the DNA is TGTGCCAGCAGCTTAGCAGGGACAGACAATGAAAAACTGTTTTTT. Its protein is CASSLAGTDNEKLFF.

The chain links TRBV2 to TRBJ2-7, with D maybe TRBD1 (8 bases). Trimming cost V 2 bases and J 12 bases, with 23 bases left between them. The germline V gene encodes CDR1 SNHLY and CDR2 FYNNEI. The CDR3 has 15 residues. The CDR3 is CASSERGQGAASGYF. The CDR3 coding sequence is TGTGCCAGCAGTGAAAGAGGACAGGGAGCGGCTAGCGGGTACTTC.

CDR3 DNA sequence: TGTGCCAGTAGTATCGGAGACCCAATAATCTACGAGCAGTACTTC. Translated, it gives CASSIGDPIIYEQYF. The chain employs TRBV19 and TRBJ2-7; D not certain. Deletions cut 3 bases from V and 3 bases from J, with 15 bases between. This CDR3 contains 15 residues. Germline CDR1 is LNHDA and CDR2 is SQIVND (reference sequence).

The V call is TRBV7-8, the J call TRBJ2-6, with 11 positions matching TRBD1. V was pared by 5 bases and J by 2 bases, with 8 bases of the junction left unmatched. The CDR3 has 18 amino acids. CDR1 and CDR2 (germline): SGHVS, FQNEAQ. The CDR3 loop reads CASSPGQGGSTGANVLTF. In DNA form, the CDR3 reads TGTGCCAGCAGCCCGGGACAGGGGGGATCAACTGGGGCCAACGTCCTGACTTTC.

The chain has TRBV5-1 and TRBJ1-1; D is unclear. Germline lookup yields CDR1 SGHRS and CDR2 YFSETQ. Trimming stripped 3 bases from V and 9 bases from J, with 12 bases between. This CDR3 spans 12 amino acids. The DNA for the CDR3 is TGCGCCAGCAGCTCCCCGCTTAGTCAAGCTTTCTTT. Its protein product is CASSSPLSQAFF.

The chain joins TRBV14 to TRBJ2-1; TRBD2 is a possible D gene (6 bases). This CDR3 contains 14 residues. CDR1 is SGHDN and CDR2 is FVKESK in the germline V gene. Trimming removed 0 bases from V and 9 bases from J, with 12 bases in between. CDR3 protein: CASSQDWRVGEQFF. CDR3 nucleotides: TGTGCCAGCAGCCAAGATTGGAGGGTTGGTGAGCAGTTCTTC.

Comment on this clone: Because it lacks the conserved phenylalanine or tryptophan at the end, this CDR3 is likely a read error. The chain is built from TRBV5-1 and TRBJ2-7; 10 bases align to TRBD2. Germline loops: CDR1 SGHRS, CDR2 YFSETQ. The CDR3 has 14 residues. V was pared by 0 bases and J by 3 bases, with 0 bases of the junction left unmatched. Here the CDR3 reads CASSLGTSGYEQYL. The CDR3 nucleotides read TGCGCCAGCAGCTTGGGGACTAGCGGCTACGAGCAGTACCTC.

This chain joins TRBV5-1 and TRBJ1-1, with D hard to call. CDR3 size: 15 residues. Germline V gene data show CDR1 as SGHRS and CDR2 as YFSETQ. Trimming pared 0 bases from V and 4 bases from J, leaving 13 bases between. This CDR3 reads CASSLGESPGTEAFF. The CDR3 DNA reads as TGCGCCAGCAGCTTGGGGGAGTCCCCCGGCACTGAAGCTTTCTTT. The variable domain in full, with the rest retrieved from reference TRBV5-1 and TRBJ1-1, is KAGVTQTPRYLIKTRGQQVTLSCSPISGHRSVSWYQQTPGQGLQFLFEYFSETQRNKGNFPGRFSGRQFSNSRSEMNVSTLELGDSALYLCASSLGESPGTEAFFGQGTRLTVV.

The chain has TRBV7-9 and TRBJ2-2, with 10 bases matching TRBD1. V shed 6 bases and J 2 bases; nucleotides not matched to a gene: 6. The CDR3 length is 16 residues. Germline V gene data show CDR1 as SEHNR and CDR2 as FQNEAQ (reference sequence). CDR3 bases: TGTGCCAGCAGTAGACAGGGGGCGACCAACACCGGGGAGCTGTTTTTT. Protein sequence: CASSRQGATNTGELFF.

The rearrangement joins TRBV4-3 to TRBJ1-3; 8 bases match TRBD1. V lost 1 base and J lost 4; bases outside the gene matches: 6. Germline CDR1 reads LGHNA; CDR2 reads YSLEER. This CDR3 comprises 16 residues. Written as DNA, the CDR3 is TGCGCCAGCAGCCAAGGGACAGGGCTATTGGGAAACACCATATATTTT. Protein sequence: CASSQGTGLLGNTIYF.

V and J are TRBV27 and TRBJ2-7; unclear D gene. Germline V gives CDR1 MNHEY, CDR2 SMNVEV (reference sequence). The CDR3 is made up of 11 amino acids. The V gene lost 5 bases and the J gene lost 3 bases, with 5 bases spanning the gap. In nucleotides, the CDR3 is TGTGCCAGCAGTCCCAACTACGAGCAGTACTTC. It translates to CASSPNYEQYF.

The chain combines TRBV7-2 with TRBJ1-1; D is undetermined. The germline V gene encodes CDR1 SGHTA and CDR2 FQGNSA. V shed 4 bases and J shed 8 bases, with 14 bases lying between them. The CDR3 is 13 residues long. As DNA, the CDR3 is TGTGCCAGCAGCTCCCTCAGAGGTGGGGAAGCTTTCTTT. Encoded protein: CASSSLRGGEAFF.

The chain is built from TRBV5-1 and TRBJ2-2, with 11 positions matching TRBD2. Germline V CDR1 and CDR2: SGHRS, YFSETQ. Trimming at V came to 0 bases and at J to 6 bases, leaving 10 bases not matched to a gene. CDR3 size: 18 residues. The CDR3 region has the DNA TGCGCCAGCAGCTTGGAAATAGGGGGGACTAGCGGATCCGGGGAGCTGTTTTTT. This gives the protein CASSLEIGGTSGSGELFF. Full variable domain (remainder filled in from reference TRBV5-1 and TRBJ2-2): KAGVTQTPRYLIKTRGQQVTLSCSPISGHRSVSWYQQTPGQGLQFLFEYFSETQRNKGNFPGRFSGRQFSNSRSEMNVSTLELGDSALYLCASSLEIGGTSGSGELFFGEGSRLTVL.

The chain has TRBV28 and TRBJ1-5; TRBD1 matches 8 bases. The germline gives CDR1 MDHEN, CDR2 SYDVKM. This CDR3 has 15 amino acids. V gave up 10 bases and J gave up 2 bases; unmatched junction bases: 10. In DNA form, the CDR3 reads TGTGCCATCCGACAGGGGTCCGGGGGCAATCAGCCCCAGCATTTT. This sequence encodes CAIRQGSGGNQPQHF.

The V call is TRBV5-1, the J call TRBJ2-1, with D tentatively TRBD2 (6 bases). CDR3 length: 14 amino acids. The germline V gene has CDR1 SGHRS and CDR2 YFSETQ. Trimming stripped 5 bases from V and 4 bases from J, with 13 bases between. The CDR3 coding sequence is TGCGCCAGCAGGTTAGCGGAGACTTACAATGAGCAGTTCTTC. Its protein is CASRLAETYNEQFF. The full variable domain, with the rest looked up from reference TRBV5-1 and TRBJ2-1, is KAGVTQTPRYLIKTRGQQVTLSCSPISGHRSVSWYQQTPGQGLQFLFEYFSETQRNKGNFPGRFSGRQFSNSRSEMNVSTLELGDSALYLCASRLAETYNEQFFGPGTRLTVL.

The chain is built from TRBV2 and TRBJ1-1, with D possibly TRBD1 on 6 matching bases. There are 14 residues in the CDR3. V was shortened by 7 bases and J by 0 bases, with 12 bases between the two germline ends. Per the germline V gene, CDR1 is SNHLY and CDR2 is FYNNEI. The DNA of the CDR3 is TGTGCCAGCATCTGGACAGTTCTGAACACTGAAGCTTTCTTT. Encoded protein: CASIWTVLNTEAFF.

V gene TRBV21-1 combines with J gene TRBJ1-3. TRBV21-1 is classified as a pseudogene. CDR3 size: 17 residues. The CDR3 sequence: CASSKAGEGISGNTIYF. In nucleotides, the CDR3 is TGTGCCAGCAGCAAAGCCGGAGAGGGAATCTCTGGAAACACCATATATTTT.